This T cell receptor (beta chain) emerged from a study of shared T cell receptors in the human thymus. In germline, CDR1 is SGHKS, CDR2 YYEKEE (reference sequence). This CDR3 has 17 residues. With V trimmed by 4 bases and J by 2 bases, 12 bases remained unmatched. This clone was detected only once. Here immunoSEQ multiplex PCR was the method, and the copy in TCRdb shows in-frame clones only, minus some. The repertoire holds about 660,000 clones, with around 89% as singletons. Another study also made use of these data, one on human thymus T cells. That paper adds: Donors were healthy Finnish babies undergoing corrective operations for congenital heart defects. In corrective heart surgery, resections were taken, and these provided the thymus tissue.

This receptor was taken from a boy younger than two with a congenital heart defect. The sequencing input was thymocytes. The V gene is TRBV5-5, the J gene TRBJ2-7; 10 positions agree with TRBD2. In nucleotides, the CDR3 is TGTGCCAGCAGCACTGACCGGACTAGCGGCCAACCCTACGAGCAGTACTTC. Encoded protein: CASSTDRTSGQPYEQYF.